The 7 T cell receptor beta chains below all came from one sample that was sequenced in a study of control samples from healthy donors and cancer patients. The table came from immunoSEQ multiplex PCR; TCRdb's copy has only in-frame clones and leaves some out. The table includes more than 50,000 clones, 65% to 90% detected once. Input material: blood. Every receptor here comes from a man between 35 and 55 years old in good health.

The sample holds a few counts of this clone. The V call is TRBV5-6, the J call TRBJ2-5; possibly TRBD1 for D (5 bases). This CDR3 has 16 residues. Trimming left V 5 bases short and J 2 bases short, with 19 bases between. Germline CDR1 is SGHDT and CDR2 is YYEEEE. CDR3 sequence (DNA): TGTGCCAGCAGTATGATACAGGCAATTTTACAAGAGACCCAGTACTTC. Protein sequence: CASSMIQAILQETQYF.

The chain couples TRBV4-1 to TRBJ2-7, with TRBD2 matching over 11 bases. In germline, CDR1 is MGHRA, CDR2 YSYEKL. Trimming at V came to 4 bases and at J to 2 bases, leaving 4 bases not matched to a gene. There are 15 residues in the CDR3. In DNA form, the CDR3 reads TGCGCCAGCAGCCCGCTAGCGGGGGGCACCTACGAGCAGTACTTC. Protein: CASSPLAGGTYEQYF.

The chain couples TRBV6-5 to TRBJ2-5; TRBD1 agrees at 7 bases. Germline values: CDR1 MNHEY, CDR2 SVGAGI. Trimming took 5 bases from V and 7 from J; bases not matched to a gene: 10. The CDR3 spans 14 residues. The CDR3 DNA sequence: TGTGCCAGCAGTCTATACAGGGGTCGCGGGACCCAGTACTTC. Residues: CASSLYRGRGTQYF.

The chain is built from TRBV7-9 and TRBJ2-1; D is uncertain. V was shortened by 1 base and J by 5 bases, with 3 bases between the two germline ends. Germline CDR1 SEHNR, CDR2 FQNEAQ (reference sequence). The length of the CDR3 is 12 residues. The CDR3 DNA sequence: TGTGCCAGCAGCTTAGTCAACAATGAGCAGTTCTTC. The encoded protein is CASSLVNNEQFF.

The CDR3 loop reads CASSARAGAGDSYGYTF. The CDR3 coding sequence is TGTGCCAGCAGCGCGCGGGCGGGGGCAGGAGACTCCTATGGCTACACCTTC. This chain links TRBV7-8 with TRBJ1-2; tentatively, D is TRBD1 (6 bases). The CDR3 extends over 17 amino acids. V was pared by 5 bases and J by 4 bases, with 23 bases between. Germline loops: CDR1 SGHVS, CDR2 FQNEAQ.

The chain combines TRBV30 with TRBJ2-6; D may be TRBD1 (5 bases). The CDR3 has 14 amino acids. The germline gives CDR1 GTSNPN, CDR2 SVGIG (reference sequence). Deletions cut 5 bases from V and 0 bases from J, with 8 bases between. CDR3 coding DNA: TGTGCCTGGCAGACAGACTCTGGGGCCAACGTCCTGACTTTC. Its protein is CAWQTDSGANVLTF.

The rearrangement joins TRBV12-3 or TRBV12-4 to TRBJ1-1, with D uncertain. The CDR3 is 13 residues long. The V and J ends lost 4 bases and 0 bases respectively, with 6 bases between them. The chain's CDR3 is CASSYNMNTEAFF. The CDR3 DNA reads TGTGCCAGCAGTTACAACATGAACACTGAAGCTTTCTTT.